The sequence of this T cell receptor beta chain was determined in a study of OX40 agonist ivuxolimab in advanced cancers. Turning to the study itself: In this cohort, patients received ivuxolimab, an agonistic anti-OX40 (CD134) antibody. Ivuxolimab was delivered to patients intravenously every 2 weeks at doses spanning 0.01 to 10 mg/kg. Melanoma, hepatocellular carcinoma, head and neck or renal cell cancer occurred in dose-escalation patients. Study-wide results and limits: Expanded clones belonging to CD8+ T cells outnumbered, on average, those of CD4+.

Measured with immunoSEQ multiplex PCR; TCRdb has only the in-frame clones, and not every one. The table lists about 83,000 clones, approximately 84% of them singletons. Per germline, CDR1 SGHTA and CDR2 FQGNSA. The CDR3 covers 14 residues. Trimming removed 5 bases at V and 0 bases at J, with 5 bases between. Points on this clone: What it binds is unknown.

This clonotype was sampled from an adult with an advanced solid tumor such as melanoma, head and neck, liver or kidney cancer. Sequenced here: CD4+ or CD8+ T cells sorted from blood, sampled in a trial of the OX40 agonist ivuxolimab. The chain recombines TRBV7-2 with TRBJ2-6; D gene unclear. The CDR3 spells CASSQNSGANVLTF. The CDR3 DNA reads TGTGCCAGCAGCCAGAACTCTGGGGCCAACGTCCTGACTTTC.